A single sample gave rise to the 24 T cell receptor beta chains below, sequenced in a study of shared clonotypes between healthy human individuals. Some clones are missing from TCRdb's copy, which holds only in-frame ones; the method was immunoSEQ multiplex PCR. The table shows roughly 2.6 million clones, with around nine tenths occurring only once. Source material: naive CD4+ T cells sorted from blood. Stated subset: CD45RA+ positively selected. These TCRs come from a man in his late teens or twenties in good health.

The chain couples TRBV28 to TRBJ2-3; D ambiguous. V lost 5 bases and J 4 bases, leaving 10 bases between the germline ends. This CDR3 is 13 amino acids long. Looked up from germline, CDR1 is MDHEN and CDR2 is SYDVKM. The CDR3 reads CASSGAGPDTQYF. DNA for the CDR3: TGTGCCAGCAGTGGCGCTGGCCCAGATACGCAGTATTTT.

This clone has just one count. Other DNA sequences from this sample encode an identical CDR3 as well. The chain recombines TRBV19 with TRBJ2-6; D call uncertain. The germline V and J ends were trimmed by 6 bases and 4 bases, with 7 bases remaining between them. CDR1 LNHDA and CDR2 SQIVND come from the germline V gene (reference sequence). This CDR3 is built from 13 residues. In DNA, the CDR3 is TGTGCCAGTAGGGAGACCGGGGCCAACGTCCTGACTTTC. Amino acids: CASRETGANVLTF.

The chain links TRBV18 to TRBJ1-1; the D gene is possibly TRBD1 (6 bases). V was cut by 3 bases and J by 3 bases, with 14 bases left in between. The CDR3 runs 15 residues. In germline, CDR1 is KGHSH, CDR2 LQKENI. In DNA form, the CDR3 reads TGTGCCAGCTCACCTCGTCGGACAGACGACACTGAAGCTTTCTTT. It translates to CASSPRRTDDTEAFF.

The CDR3 loop is CASSKALSLLAGRVDEQFF. The DNA of the CDR3 is TGTGCCAGCAGCAAAGCGCTCTCTCTACTAGCGGGAAGGGTCGATGAGCAGTTCTTC. The chain carries TRBV21-1 and TRBJ2-1; the table's D gene call, TRBD2, was not cross checked with the DNA. TRBV21-1 is annotated as a pseudogene. The CDR3 extends over 19 amino acids.

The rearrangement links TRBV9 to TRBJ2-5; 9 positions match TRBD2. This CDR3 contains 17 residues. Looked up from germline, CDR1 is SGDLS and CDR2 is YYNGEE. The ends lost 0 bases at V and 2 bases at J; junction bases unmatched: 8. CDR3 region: CASSVGGLAPFQETQYF. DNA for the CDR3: TGTGCCAGCAGCGTAGGGGGACTAGCTCCATTTCAAGAGACCCAGTACTTC.

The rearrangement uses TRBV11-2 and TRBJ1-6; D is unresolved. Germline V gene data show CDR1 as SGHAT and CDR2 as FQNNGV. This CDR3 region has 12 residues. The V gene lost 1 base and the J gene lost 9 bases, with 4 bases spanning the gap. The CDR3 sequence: CASSLVGSPLHF. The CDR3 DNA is TGTGCCAGCAGCTTAGTCGGTTCACCCCTCCACTTT.

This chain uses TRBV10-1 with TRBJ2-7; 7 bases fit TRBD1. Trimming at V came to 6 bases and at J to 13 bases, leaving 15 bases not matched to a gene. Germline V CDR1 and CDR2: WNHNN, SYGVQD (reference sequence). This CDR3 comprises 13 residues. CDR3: CASSGPNPGQRYF. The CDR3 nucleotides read TGCGCCAGCAGCGGACCTAATCCGGGACAGCGCTACTTC.

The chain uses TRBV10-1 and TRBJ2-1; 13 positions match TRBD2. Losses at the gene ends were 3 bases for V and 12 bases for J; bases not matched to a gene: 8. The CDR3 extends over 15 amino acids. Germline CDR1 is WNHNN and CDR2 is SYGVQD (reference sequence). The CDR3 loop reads CASSDSGTSGKRQFF. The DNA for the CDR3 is TGCGCCAGCAGTGATAGCGGGACTAGCGGGAAGCGGCAGTTCTTC.

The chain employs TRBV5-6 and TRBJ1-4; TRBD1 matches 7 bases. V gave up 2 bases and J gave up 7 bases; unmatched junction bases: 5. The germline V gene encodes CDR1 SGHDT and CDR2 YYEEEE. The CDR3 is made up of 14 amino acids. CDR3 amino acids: CASSFRQGTEKLFF. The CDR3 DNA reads TGTGCCAGCAGCTTTAGACAGGGAACTGAAAAACTGTTTTTT.

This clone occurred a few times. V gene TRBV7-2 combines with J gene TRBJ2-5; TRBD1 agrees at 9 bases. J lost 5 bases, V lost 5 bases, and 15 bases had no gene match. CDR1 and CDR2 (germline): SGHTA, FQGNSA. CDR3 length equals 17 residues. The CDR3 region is CASSGGNRGQDWETQYF. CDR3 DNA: TGTGCCAGCAGCGGAGGGAACAGGGGGCAGGATTGGGAGACCCAGTACTTC.

The CDR3 reads CASSEPSAGTGELFF. The CDR3 DNA sequence: TGTGCCAGCAGTGAACCTAGCGCAGGCACCGGGGAGCTGTTTTTT. The rearrangement uses TRBV25-1 and TRBJ2-2; tentative D call: TRBD2 (6 bases). Germline V lookup: CDR1 MGHDK, CDR2 SYGVNS. The CDR3 has 15 residues. V gave up 2 bases and J gave up 4 bases, with 11 bases separating them.

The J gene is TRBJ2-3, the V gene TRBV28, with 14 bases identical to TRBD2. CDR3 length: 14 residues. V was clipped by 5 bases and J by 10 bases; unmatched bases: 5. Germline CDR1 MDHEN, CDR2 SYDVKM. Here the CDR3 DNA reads TGTGCCAGCAGTATGGGGACTAGCGGGGGATCGCAGTATTTT. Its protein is CASSMGTSGGSQYF. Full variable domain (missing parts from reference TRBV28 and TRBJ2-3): DVKVTQSSRYLVKRTGEKVFLECVQDMDHENMFWYRQDPGLGLRLIYFSYDVKMKEKGDIPEGYSVSREKKERFSLILESASTNQTSMYLCASSMGTSGGSQYFGPGTRLTVL.

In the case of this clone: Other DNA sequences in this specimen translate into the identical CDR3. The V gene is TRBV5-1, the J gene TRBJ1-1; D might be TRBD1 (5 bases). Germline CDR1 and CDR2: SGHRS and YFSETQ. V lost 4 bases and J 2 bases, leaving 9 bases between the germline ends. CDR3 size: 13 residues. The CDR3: CASSLGDNTEAFF. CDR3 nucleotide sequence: TGCGCCAGCAGCCTAGGGGACAACACTGAAGCTTTCTTT. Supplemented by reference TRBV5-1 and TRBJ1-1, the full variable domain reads KAGVTQTPRYLIKTRGQQVTLSCSPISGHRSVSWYQQTPGQGLQFLFEYFSETQRNKGNFPGRFSGRQFSNSRSEMNVSTLELGDSALYLCASSLGDNTEAFFGQGTRLTVV.

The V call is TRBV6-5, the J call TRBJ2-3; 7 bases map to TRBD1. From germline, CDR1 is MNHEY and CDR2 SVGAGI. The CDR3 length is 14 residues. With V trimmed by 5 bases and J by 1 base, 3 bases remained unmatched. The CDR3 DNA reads TGTGCCAGCAGTAGGGACAGCGGCACAGATACGCAGTATTTT. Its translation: CASSRDSGTDTQYF.

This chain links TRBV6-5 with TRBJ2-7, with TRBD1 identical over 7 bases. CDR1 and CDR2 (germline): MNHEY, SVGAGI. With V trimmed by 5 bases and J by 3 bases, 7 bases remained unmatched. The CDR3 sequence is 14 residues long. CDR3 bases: TGTGCCAGCAGTCGCCCGGCAGGGGGCTACGAGCAGTACTTC. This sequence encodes CASSRPAGGYEQYF.

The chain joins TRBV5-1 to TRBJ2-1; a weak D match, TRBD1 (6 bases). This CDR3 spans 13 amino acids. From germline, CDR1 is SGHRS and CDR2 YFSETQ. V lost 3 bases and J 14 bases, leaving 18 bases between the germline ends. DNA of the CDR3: TGCGCCAGCAGCTCCACCGGGGACAATTCCAAGTTCTTC. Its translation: CASSSTGDNSKFF. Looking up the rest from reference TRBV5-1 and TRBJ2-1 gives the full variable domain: KAGVTQTPRYLIKTRGQQVTLSCSPISGHRSVSWYQQTPGQGLQFLFEYFSETQRNKGNFPGRFSGRQFSNSRSEMNVSTLELGDSALYLCASSSTGDNSKFFGPGTRLTVL.

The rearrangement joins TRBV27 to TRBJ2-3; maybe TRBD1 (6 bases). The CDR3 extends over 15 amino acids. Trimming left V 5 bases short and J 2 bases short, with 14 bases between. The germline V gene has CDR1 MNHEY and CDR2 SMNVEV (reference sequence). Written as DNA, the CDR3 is TGTGCCAGCAGTCCCCGGACAGACCTCACAGATACGCAGTATTTT. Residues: CASSPRTDLTDTQYF.

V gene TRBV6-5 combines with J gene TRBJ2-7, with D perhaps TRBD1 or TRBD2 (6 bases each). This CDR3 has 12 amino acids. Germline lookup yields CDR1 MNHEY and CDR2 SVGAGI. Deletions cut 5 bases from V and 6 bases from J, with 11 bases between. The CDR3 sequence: CASSTRGGEQYF. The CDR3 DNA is TGTGCCAGCAGTACCAGGGGAGGCGAGCAGTACTTC.

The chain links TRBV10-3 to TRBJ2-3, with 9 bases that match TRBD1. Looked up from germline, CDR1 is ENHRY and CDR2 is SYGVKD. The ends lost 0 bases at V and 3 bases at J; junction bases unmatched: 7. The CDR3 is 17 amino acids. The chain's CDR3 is CAISESFGTGRTDTQYF. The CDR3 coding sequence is TGTGCCATCAGTGAGTCATTTGGGACAGGGAGAACAGATACGCAGTATTTT.

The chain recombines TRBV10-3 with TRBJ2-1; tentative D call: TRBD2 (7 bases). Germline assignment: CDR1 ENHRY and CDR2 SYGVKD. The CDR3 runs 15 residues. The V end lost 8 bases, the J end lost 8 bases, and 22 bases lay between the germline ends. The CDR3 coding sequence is TGTGCCATCGGGAAAGGGGGGGCACTTGTGGATGAGCAGTTCTTC. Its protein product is CAIGKGGALVDEQFF.

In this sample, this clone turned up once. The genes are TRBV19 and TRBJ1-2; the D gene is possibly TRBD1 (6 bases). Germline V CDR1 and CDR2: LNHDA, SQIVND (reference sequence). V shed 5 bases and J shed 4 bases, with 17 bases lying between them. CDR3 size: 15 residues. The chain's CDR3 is CASSLAGQPFYGYTF. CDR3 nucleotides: TGTGCCAGTAGTTTAGCTGGACAGCCATTCTATGGCTACACCTTC.

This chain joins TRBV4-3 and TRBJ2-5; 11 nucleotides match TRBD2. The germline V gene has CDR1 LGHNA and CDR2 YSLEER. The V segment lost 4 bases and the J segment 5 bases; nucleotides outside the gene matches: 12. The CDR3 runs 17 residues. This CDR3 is CASSPSWGTSGRETQYF. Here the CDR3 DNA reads TGCGCCAGCAGCCCGTCCTGGGGGACTAGCGGACGGGAGACCCAGTACTTC.

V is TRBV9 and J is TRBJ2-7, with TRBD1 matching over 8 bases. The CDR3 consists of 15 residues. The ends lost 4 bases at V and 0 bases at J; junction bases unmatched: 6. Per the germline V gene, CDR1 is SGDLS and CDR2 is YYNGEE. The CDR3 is CASSRGQGGSYEQYF. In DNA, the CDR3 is TGTGCCAGCAGCCGTGGACAGGGAGGCTCCTACGAGCAGTACTTC.

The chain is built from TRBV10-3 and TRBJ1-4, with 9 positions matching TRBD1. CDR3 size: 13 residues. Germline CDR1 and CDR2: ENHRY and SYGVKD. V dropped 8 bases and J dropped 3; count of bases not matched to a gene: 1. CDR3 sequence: CAIGTGPNEKLFF. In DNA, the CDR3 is TGTGCCATCGGGACAGGGCCTAATGAAAAACTGTTTTTT.